This T cell receptor (beta chain) was found in a study of blood T cell repertoires in COVID-19. Across the whole study: Whether acute or convalescent, the COVID-19 samples came from the United States, Italy and Spain.

As handled by the study authors: Estimates of nucleated cell counts were drawn from the amplification of reference gene primers. This table comes from immunoSEQ multiplex PCR, and its TCRdb copy is limited to in-frame clones, with some not included. D and trimming were read from the DNA, whereas the V and J calls and clone size are those reported in that table. The data contain over 85,000 clones, about 85% of them singletons. Patients from Seattle were sampled longitudinally, starting during active infection. CDR3 size: 15 residues. Trimming left V 4 bases short and J 5 bases short, with 18 bases between. Germline loops: CDR1 ENHRY, CDR2 SYGVKD. This clone was observed a handful of times.

This receptor was obtained from a woman older than 75 with COVID-19, enrolled during active disease. This rearrangement joins TRBV10-3 to TRBJ2-7; perhaps TRBD2 as D (6 bases). The sequenced sample was peripheral blood. DNA of the CDR3: TGTGCCATCAGTGGTCCGGGAGTGAAGTTCGACGAGCAGTACTTC. This translates into CAISGPGVKFDEQYF.